Listed here are 5 T cell receptor beta chains from one sample, sequenced in a study of cytomegalovirus exposure and HLA in healthy donors. 13 Jbeta primers and 60 Vbeta primers were used for the PCR. Profiled with immunoSEQ multiplex PCR; TCRdb holds only in-frame clones, not every one. The sample lists under 200,000 clones, 60% to 85% seen once, with around 5.4% in the top ten. Sequencing input: PBMCs. The receptors stem from a man in his forties or fifties in good health and CMV-seronegative.

The V gene is TRBV18, the J gene TRBJ2-7; 10 bases line up with TRBD1. The CDR3 spans 17 residues. Germline CDR1 reads KGHSH; CDR2 reads LQKENI. V gave up 2 bases and J gave up 3 bases; unmatched junction bases: 10. The CDR3 spells CASSPFTGTGDNYEQYF. CDR3 sequence (DNA): TGTGCCAGCTCACCATTTACCGGGACAGGGGATAACTACGAGCAGTACTTC.

This chain joins TRBV11-2 and TRBJ2-2, with TRBD2 matching over 7 bases. V gave up 4 bases and J gave up 6 bases; unmatched junction bases: 11. Per germline, CDR1 SGHAT and CDR2 FQNNGV. CDR3 length equals 16 residues. In DNA form, the CDR3 reads TGTGCCAGCAGCTCCGGTGGGGACTACCCTCCCGGGGAGCTGTTTTTT. Protein sequence: CASSSGGDYPPGELFF.

The chain couples TRBV4-1 to TRBJ2-6; 7 bases fit TRBD2. Unmatched junction bases numbered 6, after V lost 0 bases and J lost 1 base. Germline V gene lookup returns CDR1 MGHRA and CDR2 YSYEKL. The CDR3 extends over 18 amino acids. The CDR3: CASSQDRTRMSGANVLTF. CDR3 DNA sequence: TGCGCCAGCAGCCAAGACCGGACTAGAATGTCTGGGGCCAACGTCCTGACTTTC.

The chain has TRBV6-1 and TRBJ2-5; 9 nucleotides match TRBD1. CDR1 MNHNS and CDR2 SASEGT come from the germline V gene. The CDR3 has 15 residues. V dropped 8 bases and J dropped 7; count of bases not matched to a gene: 14. As DNA, the CDR3 is TGTGCCAGCTATTCTTACCGGGACAGGGTTGGGACCCAGTACTTC. Translated: CASYSYRDRVGTQYF.

CDR3: CASSYGGTDRRFEQYF. The CDR3 DNA reads TGTGCCAGCAGTTACGGGGGAACCGACAGGAGGTTCGAGCAGTACTTC. The gene calls are TRBV6-6 and TRBJ2-7, with D maybe TRBD1 (6 bases). Germline CDR1 MNHNY, CDR2 SVGAGI (reference sequence). The CDR3 consists of 16 residues. With 2 bases removed from V and 6 bases from J, the gap between germline ends came to 20 bases.